The 25 T cell receptor beta chains in this list originate from one sample, sequenced in a study of cytomegalovirus exposure and HLA in healthy donors. PCR amplification relied on 60 Vbeta primers (plus 13 Jbeta primers). TCRdb's table, derived via immunoSEQ multiplex PCR, lists solely in-frame clones and lacks some. In the table there are fewer than 200,000 clones, about three quarters of which are singletons. The sample consisted of PBMCs. The receptors shown here come from a man aged 18 to 30 in good health and CMV-seronegative.

The genes are TRBV30 and TRBJ1-2; the D gene is possibly TRBD1 (6 bases). CDR1 is GTSNPN and CDR2 is SVGIG in the germline V gene (reference sequence). The CDR3 runs to 11 residues. Between the trimmed V and J ends, which lost 4 bases and 8 bases, there was a span of 11 bases. The CDR3 is CAWTGGGGYTF. CDR3 coding DNA: TGTGCCTGGACGGGGGGCGGAGGCTACACCTTC.

This clone was seen just once. This rearrangement joins TRBV10-2 to TRBJ2-5; 13 bases are shared with TRBD2. Trimming cost V 5 bases and J 5 bases; bases outside gene matches: 2. Germline CDR1 WSHSY, CDR2 SAAADI. CDR3 length equals 14 residues. CDR3 in DNA: TGCGCCAGCAGTATGACTAGCGGGGGGGAGACCCAGTACTTC. Its protein product is CASSMTSGGETQYF.

This clone was detected a few times. The chain joins TRBV11-2 to TRBJ1-2; 7 nucleotides match TRBD1. Germline V gives CDR1 SGHAT, CDR2 FQNNGV. V lost 6 bases and J lost 7; bases outside the gene matches: 11. The CDR3 consists of 14 residues. The CDR3 loop is CASSPGTEPSGYTF. CDR3 nucleotide sequence: TGTGCCAGCAGTCCCGGGACAGAGCCTTCTGGCTACACCTTC.

The chain carries TRBV21-1 and TRBJ1-5; TRBD1 was called by the table and not checked on the DNA. TRBV21-1 is described as a pseudogene. The CDR3 runs to 17 residues. The CDR3 here is CASSKYSGQGARQPQHF. The CDR3, as DNA: TGTGCCAGCAGCAAATACTCTGGGCAGGGGGCGCGTCAGCCCCAGCATTTT.

This clone appeared a few times. The V gene is TRBV28, the J gene TRBJ1-5; D is possibly TRBD1 (5 bases). CDR3 length: 14 residues. Germline loops: CDR1 MDHEN, CDR2 SYDVKM. Trimming took off 6 bases at V and 6 bases at J, with 15 bases between the two ends. The CDR3 here is CASRPGGGGQPQHF. Written as DNA, the CDR3 is TGTGCCAGCAGGCCGGGGGGGGGAGGTCAGCCCCAGCATTTT.

This clone was found once. The chain combines TRBV27 with TRBJ2-1; a possible D gene is TRBD2 (6 bases). With 4 bases removed from V and 7 bases from J, the gap between germline ends came to 11 bases. The CDR3 sequence is 13 residues long. Germline CDR1 is MNHEY and CDR2 is SMNVEV (reference sequence). The CDR3 DNA sequence: TGTGCCAGCAGTTGGGGACTCGGGAATGAGCAGTTCTTC. This sequence encodes CASSWGLGNEQFF.

The rearrangement uses TRBV10-3 and TRBJ2-6; 9 bases agree with TRBD2. Germline V gene data show CDR1 as ENHRY and CDR2 as SYGVKD. The length of the CDR3 is 14 residues. The ends lost 10 bases at V and 3 bases at J; junction bases unmatched: 4. The CDR3 sequence: CATRGGVGANVLTF. The CDR3 nucleotides are TGTGCCACTCGCGGGGGGGTTGGGGCCAACGTCCTGACTTTC.

The chain joins TRBV5-1 to TRBJ2-5; no reliable D call. Germline V gives CDR1 SGHRS, CDR2 YFSETQ. The CDR3 runs to 12 residues. V was pared by 0 bases and J by 3 bases, with 3 bases between. DNA of the CDR3: TGCGCCAGCAGCTTGGCAAAAGAGACCCAGTACTTC. Translated: CASSLAKETQYF. The entire variable domain, with the rest obtained from reference TRBV5-1 and TRBJ2-5, is as follows: KAGVTQTPRYLIKTRGQQVTLSCSPISGHRSVSWYQQTPGQGLQFLFEYFSETQRNKGNFPGRFSGRQFSNSRSEMNVSTLELGDSALYLCASSLAKETQYFGPGTRLLVL.

The CDR3 sequence: CASSYRQGDTQYF. The CDR3 region has the DNA TGTGCCAGCAGTTATCGACAGGGGGATACGCAGTATTTT. The chain is built from TRBV27 and TRBJ2-3; TRBD1 matches at 8 bases. The ends lost 4 bases at V and 6 bases at J; junction bases unmatched: 3. Per the germline V gene, CDR1 is MNHEY and CDR2 is SMNVEV (reference sequence). The length of the CDR3 is 13 residues.

The V gene is TRBV27, the J gene TRBJ2-3; 10 nucleotides agree with TRBD1. The CDR3 is 18 residues long. The V segment lost 4 bases and the J segment 5 bases; nucleotides outside the gene matches: 15. CDR1 is MNHEY, CDR2 SMNVEV, per germline (reference sequence). The CDR3 region has the DNA TGTGCCAGCAGTTCCCTCGTGTCGGGACAGGGGATCGGAGATACGCAGTATTTT. Translation: CASSSLVSGQGIGDTQYF.

V and J are TRBV4-3 and TRBJ2-7; D perhaps matches TRBD2 (6 bases). Per germline, CDR1 LGHNA and CDR2 YSLEER. This CDR3 region has 16 residues. Trimming removed 0 bases from V and 2 bases from J, with 14 bases in between. The CDR3 reads CASSQDVAEEAYEQYF. The CDR3 nucleotides read TGCGCCAGCAGCCAAGATGTAGCGGAGGAGGCCTACGAGCAGTACTTC.

The rearrangement uses TRBV19 and TRBJ2-7; TRBD1 might be the D (7 bases). The CDR3 is made up of 13 amino acids. The ends were cut back, 5 bases at V and 6 bases at J, with 14 bases in the middle. Per the germline V gene, CDR1 is LNHDA and CDR2 is SQIVND (reference sequence). The CDR3 region is CASSPQGGLEQYF. Written as DNA, the CDR3 is TGTGCCAGTAGTCCCCAGGGGGGACTCGAGCAGTACTTC. Full variable domain (rest looked up from reference TRBV19 and TRBJ2-7): DGGITQSPKYLFRKEGQNVTLSCEQNLNHDAMYWYRQDPGQGLRLIYYSQIVNDFQKGDIAEGYSVSREKKESFPLTVTSAQKNPTAFYLCASSPQGGLEQYFGPGTRLTVT.

This clone was counted a single time. An end of the junction differs from the germline gene, which may be a read error. This chain joins TRBV28 and TRBJ1-1; tentative D call: TRBD1 (5 bases). Germline V gene lookup returns CDR1 MDHEN and CDR2 SYDVKM. The length of the CDR3 is 12 residues. The CDR3 region is CASSPQGKAHLF. Here the CDR3 DNA reads TGTGCCAGCAGTCCCCAGGGTAAAGCACACCTCTTT.

This clone was seen just once. The gene calls are TRBV10-1 and TRBJ2-5, with TRBD2 matching over 10 bases. Per the germline V gene, CDR1 is WNHNN and CDR2 is SYGVQD (reference sequence). Trimming at V came to 3 bases and at J to 13 bases, leaving 8 bases not matched to a gene. The CDR3 is 13 residues long. The CDR3 sequence: CASSDASGSPPYF. CDR3 nucleotide sequence: TGCGCCAGCAGTGACGCTAGCGGGAGCCCTCCGTACTTC.

V and J are TRBV5-1 and TRBJ2-5, with TRBD2 matching 7 bases. V shed 4 bases and J 1 base; nucleotides not matched to a gene: 7. Germline lookup yields CDR1 SGHRS and CDR2 YFSETQ. The CDR3 runs 15 residues. CDR3 DNA: TGCGCCAGCAGCCCGGGAGGTGGCCTCCAAGAGACCCAGTACTTC. Residues: CASSPGGGLQETQYF.

The V call is TRBV29-1, the J call TRBJ2-1; weak D call: TRBD2 (6 bases). CDR1 is SQVTM, CDR2 ANQGSEA, per germline. The V end was cut by 2 bases, the J end by 6 bases, with 14 bases between. The CDR3 spans 14 residues. For the CDR3, the DNA is TGCAGCGTTGAATTCGGGAGTAGTCTCAATGAGCAGTTCTTC. Translation: CSVEFGSSLNEQFF.

This clone appeared a single time. CDR3 protein: CASSLGTGAYNEQFF. CDR3 in DNA: TGTGCCAGCAGCTTGGGAACAGGAGCCTACAATGAGCAGTTCTTC. The V call is TRBV5-4, the J call TRBJ2-1; D is possibly TRBD1 (5 bases). Deletions cut 0 bases from V and 2 bases from J, with 9 bases between. The CDR3 covers 15 residues. CDR1 is SGHNT and CDR2 is YYREEE in the germline V gene (reference sequence).

V is TRBV10-2 and J is TRBJ1-2, with no clear D. This CDR3 region has 12 residues. The V and J ends lost 3 bases and 1 base respectively, with 3 bases between them. The V gene's germline CDR1 is WSHSY and CDR2 SAAADI. The CDR3 nucleotides are TGCGCCAGCAGTGACAGTAACTATGGCTACACCTTC. It translates to CASSDSNYGYTF.

This chain links TRBV6-1 with TRBJ2-7, with D perhaps TRBD1 (6 bases). The CDR3 runs to 16 residues. V was trimmed by 4 bases and J by 2 bases, leaving 18 bases between them. The germline CDR1 and CDR2 sequences are MNHNS and SASEGT. CDR3 nucleotide sequence: TGTGCCAGCAGTGGACTTGGGGGCGGGCCAACCTACGAGCAGTACTTC. This gives the protein CASSGLGGGPTYEQYF.

The chain joins TRBV5-1 to TRBJ1-1, with D possibly matching TRBD1 (6 bases). Trimming stripped 3 bases from V and 1 base from J, with 13 bases between. The CDR3 consists of 15 residues. From germline, CDR1 is SGHRS and CDR2 YFSETQ. The CDR3 coding sequence is TGCGCCAGCAGCTCGGACAGACCCTCGAACACTGAAGCTTTCTTT. Its protein product is CASSSDRPSNTEAFF.

This clone was observed a handful of times. The chain carries TRBV30 and TRBJ1-1; tentatively, D is TRBD1 (6 bases). Trimming cost V 3 bases and J 3 bases, with 17 bases left between them. This CDR3 comprises 15 residues. Per the germline V gene, CDR1 is GTSNPN and CDR2 is SVGIG (reference sequence). The DNA of the CDR3 is TGTGCCTGGAGGTTCAGGGGAAAGGGTTACACTGAAGCTTTCTTT. It encodes CAWRFRGKGYTEAFF.

The sample holds a few counts of this clone. This chain connects TRBV7-8 to TRBJ1-5; 8 positions match TRBD1. CDR1 is SGHVS and CDR2 is FQNEAQ in the germline V gene. The CDR3 length is 15 residues. V shed 5 bases, J shed 6 bases, and the junction held 9 bases outside the gene matches. CDR3 sequence: CASSPGTGGSQPQHF. In nucleotides, the CDR3 is TGTGCCAGCAGCCCCGGGACAGGTGGAAGTCAGCCCCAGCATTTT.

This chain links TRBV25-1 with TRBJ2-5, with D perhaps matching TRBD2 (5 bases). Looked up from germline, CDR1 is MGHDK and CDR2 is SYGVNS. Trimming took off 3 bases at V and 5 bases at J, with 13 bases between the two ends. CDR3 length equals 14 residues. The CDR3 loop is CASSDPAPGETQYF. CDR3 coding DNA: TGTGCCAGCAGTGACCCAGCCCCGGGGGAGACCCAGTACTTC.

This clone has only a few counts. This chain links TRBV19 with TRBJ1-4; TRBD1 might be the D (5 bases). The ends were cut back, 6 bases at V and 1 base at J, with 15 bases in the middle. Germline lookup yields CDR1 LNHDA and CDR2 SQIVND (reference sequence). There are 16 residues in the CDR3. The CDR3 is CASREGMGKTNEKLFF. The CDR3 nucleotides are TGTGCCAGTAGGGAGGGGATGGGCAAAACTAATGAAAAACTGTTTTTT.

The genes are TRBV7-2 and TRBJ2-7; TRBD2 agrees at 9 bases. The CDR3 contains 17 residues. The germline CDR1 and CDR2 sequences are SGHTA and FQGNSA. The V gene end was trimmed by 1 base and the J gene end by 3 bases; junction bases not matched to a gene: 10. The CDR3 DNA reads TGTGCCAGCAGCTTAGGGGCGGGGGGGGCCCCTCTCTACGAGCAGTACTTC. Its protein product is CASSLGAGGAPLYEQYF.